This T cell receptor (beta chain) stems from a study of shared clonotypes between healthy human individuals. Replicate PCRs for sorted subsets used 200 ng DNA; this equaled 30,000 to 35,000 T cell genomes. The protocol was immunoSEQ multiplex PCR, while the TCRdb copy is restricted to in-frame clones and leaves out a portion. This sample has 1.4 million or so clones, with approximately 98.5% found just once. Study-wide results and caveats: A handful of donors shared 4.5% to 6.5% of their naive CD4 clonotypes.

A word on this clone: Antigen unknown.

The receptor was derived from a man aged 25-40 years in good health. The specimen was naive CD4+ T cells sorted from blood. As for subset: CD45RA+ positively selected.

The CDR3 reads CAWSVLAGTQLDGYTF. The CDR3 coding sequence is TGTGCCTGGAGTGTACTGGCGGGGACCCAGCTCGATGGCTACACCTTC. The V gene is TRBV30, the J gene TRBJ1-2; D perhaps matches TRBD1 (5 bases). Per the germline V gene, CDR1 is GTSNPN and CDR2 is SVGIG (reference sequence). V lost 0 bases, J lost 6 bases, and 20 bases lay in between. The CDR3 is 16 amino acids.